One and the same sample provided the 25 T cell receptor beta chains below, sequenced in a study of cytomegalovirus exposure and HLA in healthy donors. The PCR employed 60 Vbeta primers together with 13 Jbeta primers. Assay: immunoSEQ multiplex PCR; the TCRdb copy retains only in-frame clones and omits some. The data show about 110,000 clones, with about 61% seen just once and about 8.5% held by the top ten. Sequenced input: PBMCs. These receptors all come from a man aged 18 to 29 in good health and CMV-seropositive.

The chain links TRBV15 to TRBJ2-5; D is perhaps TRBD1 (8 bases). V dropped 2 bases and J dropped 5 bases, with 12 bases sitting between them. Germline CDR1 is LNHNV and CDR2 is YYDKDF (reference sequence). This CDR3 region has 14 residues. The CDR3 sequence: CATSRNRGGETQYF. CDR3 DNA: TGTGCCACCAGCAGAAACAGGGGGGGTGAGACCCAGTACTTC.

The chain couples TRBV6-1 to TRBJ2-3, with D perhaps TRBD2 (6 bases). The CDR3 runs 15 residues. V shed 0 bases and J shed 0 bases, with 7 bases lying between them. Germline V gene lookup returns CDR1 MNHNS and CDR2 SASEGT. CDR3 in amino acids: CASSEARGSTDTQYF. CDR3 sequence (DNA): TGTGCCAGCAGTGAAGCGCGGGGTAGCACAGATACGCAGTATTTT.

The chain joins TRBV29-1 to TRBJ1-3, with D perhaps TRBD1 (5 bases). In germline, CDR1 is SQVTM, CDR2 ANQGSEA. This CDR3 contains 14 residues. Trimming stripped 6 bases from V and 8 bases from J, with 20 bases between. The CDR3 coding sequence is TGCAGCGTCCAAACTCAGGGAATTACGGACACCATATATTTT. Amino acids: CSVQTQGITDTIYF.

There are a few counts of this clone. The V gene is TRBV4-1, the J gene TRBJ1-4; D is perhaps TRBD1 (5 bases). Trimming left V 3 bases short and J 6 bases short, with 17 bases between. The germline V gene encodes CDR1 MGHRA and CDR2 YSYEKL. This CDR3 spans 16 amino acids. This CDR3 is CASSQLGRGVDEKLFF. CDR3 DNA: TGCGCCAGCAGCCAGTTGGGTCGGGGGGTGGATGAAAAACTGTTTTTT.

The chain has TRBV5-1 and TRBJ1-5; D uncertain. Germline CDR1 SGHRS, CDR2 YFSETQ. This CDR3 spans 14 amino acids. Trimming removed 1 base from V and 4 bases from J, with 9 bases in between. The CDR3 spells CASSLNGENQPQHF. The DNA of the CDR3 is TGCGCCAGCAGCTTGAATGGGGAGAATCAGCCCCAGCATTTT.

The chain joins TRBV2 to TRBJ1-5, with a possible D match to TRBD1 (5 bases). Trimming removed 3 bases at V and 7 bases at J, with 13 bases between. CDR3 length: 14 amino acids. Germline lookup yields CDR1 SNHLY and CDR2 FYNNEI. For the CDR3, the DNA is TGTGCCAGCAGTGAGGATGGGGCCGCCCAGCCCCAGCATTTT. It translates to CASSEDGAAQPQHF.

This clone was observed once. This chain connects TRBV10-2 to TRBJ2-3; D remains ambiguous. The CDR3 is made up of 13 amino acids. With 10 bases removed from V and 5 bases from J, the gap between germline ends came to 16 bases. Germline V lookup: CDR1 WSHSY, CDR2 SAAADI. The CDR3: CATEGAIEDTQYF. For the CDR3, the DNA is TGCGCCACCGAAGGAGCCATTGAAGATACGCAGTATTTT.

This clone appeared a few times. Written as DNA, the CDR3 is TGTGCCAGCAGTTCCCTCACGGGGGGCTACAATGAGCAGTTCTTC. Its translation is CASSSLTGGYNEQFF. The rearrangement links TRBV28 to TRBJ2-1; TRBD2 matches 7 bases. Trimming took 4 bases from V and 3 from J; bases not matched to a gene: 6. CDR1 is MDHEN, CDR2 SYDVKM, per germline. CDR3 length: 15 residues.

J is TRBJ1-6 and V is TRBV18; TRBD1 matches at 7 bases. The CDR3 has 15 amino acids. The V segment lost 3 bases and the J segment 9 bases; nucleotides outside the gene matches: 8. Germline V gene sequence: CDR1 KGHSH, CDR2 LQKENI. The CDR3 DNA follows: TGTGCCAGCTCACCCCTGGGGACAGAAGCTTCACCCCTCCACTTT. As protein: CASSPLGTEASPLHF.

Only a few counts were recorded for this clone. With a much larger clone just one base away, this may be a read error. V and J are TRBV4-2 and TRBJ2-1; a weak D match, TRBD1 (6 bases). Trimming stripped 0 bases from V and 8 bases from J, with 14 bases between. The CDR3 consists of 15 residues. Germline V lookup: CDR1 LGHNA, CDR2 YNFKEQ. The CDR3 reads CASSQDTGLSDEQFF. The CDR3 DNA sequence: TGTGCCAGCAGCCAAGACACAGGGTTGAGTGATGAGCAGTTCTTC.

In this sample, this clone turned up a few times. In DNA form, the CDR3 reads TGTGCCAGTAGTATGCGGCTTAGCAATCAGCCCCAGCATTTT. Amino acid sequence: CASSMRLSNQPQHF. The chain recombines TRBV19 with TRBJ1-5; D is unclear. Germline V lookup: CDR1 LNHDA, CDR2 SQIVND (reference sequence). The CDR3 length is 14 residues. Trimming stripped 3 bases from V and 0 bases from J, with 6 bases between.

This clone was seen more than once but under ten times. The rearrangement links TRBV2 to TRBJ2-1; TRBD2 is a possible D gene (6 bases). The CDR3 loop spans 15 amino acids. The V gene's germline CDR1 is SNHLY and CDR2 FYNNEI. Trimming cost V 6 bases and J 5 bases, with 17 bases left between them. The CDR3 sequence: CASSEMTPGDNEQFF. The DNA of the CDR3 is TGTGCCAGCAGCGAGATGACACCGGGAGACAATGAGCAGTTCTTC.

The CDR3 DNA is TGTGCCACCAGCAGACCACTCCCCTACAATGAGCAGTTCTTC. Protein: CATSRPLPYNEQFF. The genes are TRBV15 and TRBJ2-1; the D is unclear. The CDR3 has 14 residues. Germline-derived CDR1 and CDR2 are LNHNV and YYDKDF (reference sequence). Trimming took off 2 bases at V and 2 bases at J, with 7 bases between the two ends. The complete variable domain, with remaining parts taken from reference TRBV15 and TRBJ2-1, reads DAMVIQNPRYQVTQFGKPVTLSCSQTLNHNVMYWYQQKSSQAPKLLFHYYDKDFNNEADTPDNFQSRRPNTSFCFLDIRSPGLGDTAMYLCATSRPLPYNEQFFGPGTRLTVL.

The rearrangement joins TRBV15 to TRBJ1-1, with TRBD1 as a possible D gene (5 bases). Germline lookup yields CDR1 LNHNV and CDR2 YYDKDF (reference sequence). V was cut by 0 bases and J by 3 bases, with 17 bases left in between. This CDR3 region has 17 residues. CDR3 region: CATSRDRQPVGDTEAFF. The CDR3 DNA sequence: TGTGCCACCAGCAGAGATCGACAGCCCGTTGGTGACACTGAAGCTTTCTTT.

The CDR3 nucleotides read TGTGCCAGCAGCTTAGTGCCAGGGCTCACTGGGGCCAACGTCCTGACTTTC. Translation gives CASSLVPGLTGANVLTF. The chain joins TRBV7-9 to TRBJ2-6, with D maybe TRBD1 (5 bases). V was pared by 1 base and J by 2 bases, with 12 bases between. Germline CDR1 reads SEHNR; CDR2 reads FQNEAQ (reference sequence). The CDR3 is 17 residues long. The whole variable domain, filled in from reference TRBV7-9 and TRBJ2-6, reads DTGVSQNPRHKITKRGQNVTFRCDPISEHNRLYWYRQTLGQGPEFLTYFQNEAQLEKSRLLSDRFSAERPKGSFSTLEIQRTEQGDSAMYLCASSLVPGLTGANVLTFGAGSRLTVL.

The CDR3 region has the DNA TGTGCCGCCAAGGAGGGACAGGGACGTAGGCAGTTCTTC. Translation gives CAAKEGQGRRQFF. V is TRBV27 and J is TRBJ2-1, with 9 bases fitting TRBD1. The J segment lost 12 bases and the V segment lost 11 bases, leaving 14 bases of the junction unmatched. Per the germline V gene, CDR1 is MNHEY and CDR2 is SMNVEV (reference sequence). The CDR3 length is 13 residues.

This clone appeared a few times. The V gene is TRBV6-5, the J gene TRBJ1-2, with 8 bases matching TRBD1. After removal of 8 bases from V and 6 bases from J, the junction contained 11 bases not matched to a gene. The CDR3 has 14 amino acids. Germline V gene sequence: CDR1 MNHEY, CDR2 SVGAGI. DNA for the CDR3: TGTGCCAGCGCCGTGGACAGGGTATCGGATGGCTACACCTTC. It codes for CASAVDRVSDGYTF.

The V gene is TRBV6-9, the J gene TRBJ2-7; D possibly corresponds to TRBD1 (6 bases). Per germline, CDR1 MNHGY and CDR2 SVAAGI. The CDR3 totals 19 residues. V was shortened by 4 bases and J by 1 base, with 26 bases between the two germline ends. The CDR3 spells CASSSELSTDWTESYEQYV. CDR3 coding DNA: TGTGCCAGCAGTTCAGAGCTAAGTACCGACTGGACAGAATCCTACGAGCAGTACGTC.

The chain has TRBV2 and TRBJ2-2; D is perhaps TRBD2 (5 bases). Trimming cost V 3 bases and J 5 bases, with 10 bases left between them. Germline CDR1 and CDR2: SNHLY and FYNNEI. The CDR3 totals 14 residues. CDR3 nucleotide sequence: TGTGCCAGCAGTGAGGGGAGTTTGACCGGGGAGCTGTTTTTT. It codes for CASSEGSLTGELFF.

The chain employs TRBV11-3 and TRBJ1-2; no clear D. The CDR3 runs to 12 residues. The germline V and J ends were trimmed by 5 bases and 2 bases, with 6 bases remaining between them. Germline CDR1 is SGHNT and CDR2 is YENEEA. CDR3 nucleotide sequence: TGTGCCAGCAGCATGGAGAACTATGGCTACACCTTC. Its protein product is CASSMENYGYTF. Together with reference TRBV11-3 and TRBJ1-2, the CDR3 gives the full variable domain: EAGVVQSPRYKIIEKKQPVAFWCNPISGHNTLYWYLQNLGQGPELLIRYENEEAVDDSQLPKDRFSAERLKGVDSTLKIQPAELGDSAVYLCASSMENYGYTFGSGTRLTVV.

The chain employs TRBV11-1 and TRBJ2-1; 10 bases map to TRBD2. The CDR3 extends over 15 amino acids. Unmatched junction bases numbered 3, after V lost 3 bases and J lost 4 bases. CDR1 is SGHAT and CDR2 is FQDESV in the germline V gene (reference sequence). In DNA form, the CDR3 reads TGTGCCAGCAGCTTTGGACTAGCGGATTACAATGAGCAGTTCTTC. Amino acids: CASSFGLADYNEQFF.

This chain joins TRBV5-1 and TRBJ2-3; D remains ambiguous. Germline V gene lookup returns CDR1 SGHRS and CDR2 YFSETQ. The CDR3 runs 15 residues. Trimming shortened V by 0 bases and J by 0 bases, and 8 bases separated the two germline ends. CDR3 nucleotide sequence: TGCGCCAGCAGCTTGGAAGACTCTAGCACAGATACGCAGTATTTT. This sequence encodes CASSLEDSSTDTQYF.

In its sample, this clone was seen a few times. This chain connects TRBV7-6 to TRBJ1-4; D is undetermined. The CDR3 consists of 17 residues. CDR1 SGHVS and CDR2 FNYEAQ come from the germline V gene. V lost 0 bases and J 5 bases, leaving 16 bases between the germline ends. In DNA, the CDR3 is TGTGCCAGCAGCTTAGCGAATCCCGGAGTTAAGAATGAAAAACTGTTTTTT. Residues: CASSLANPGVKNEKLFF.

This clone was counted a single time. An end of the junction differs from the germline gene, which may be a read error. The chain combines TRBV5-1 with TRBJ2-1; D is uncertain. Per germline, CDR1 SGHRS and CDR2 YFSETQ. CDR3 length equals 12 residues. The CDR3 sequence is CANSLSYNEQFF. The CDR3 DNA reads TGCGCCAACAGCCTCTCCTACAATGAGCAGTTCTTC.

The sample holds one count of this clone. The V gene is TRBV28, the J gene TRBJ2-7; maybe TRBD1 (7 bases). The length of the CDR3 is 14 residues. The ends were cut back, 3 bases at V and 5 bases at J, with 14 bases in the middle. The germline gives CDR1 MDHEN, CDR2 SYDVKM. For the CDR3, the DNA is TGTGCCAGCAGTTTTAGGGGGCGGGACCACGAGCAGTACTTC. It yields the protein CASSFRGRDHEQYF.